This is a list of T cell receptor beta chains from one sample in a study of STAT3 mutations in large granular lymphocyte leukemia. Generated by immunoSEQ multiplex PCR, the TCRdb table keeps only in-frame clones and is missing some. The sample records roughly 10,000 clones, 92% being singletons. The material sequenced was peripheral blood mononuclear cells. Receptors were obtained from a man aged 55 to 69 with T-cell large granular lymphocyte leukemia. Some clones in this sample may be carry-over from other donors' samples. Both conserved end residues are part of each CDR3. The D gene is left open where the match is weak. The size of a clone is reported for some rows only, either as once, few or many, or as a class for expanded clones.

>14|TRBJ2-3|TRBD1|-|TRBV5-4
TGTGCCAGCAGCCTACAGGGGCGCACAGATACGCAGTATTTT
CASSLQGRTDTQYF
>13|TRBJ2-7|-|-|TRBV29-1
TGCAGCGTTCGGGTGGGAGGCCCCTACGAGCAGTACTTC
CSVRVGGPYEQYF
>14|TRBJ1-3|-|-|TRBV11-2
TGTGCCAGCAGCTTAGGGGGTCCTGGAAACACCATATATTTT
CASSLGGPGNTIYF
>15|TRBJ1-5|TRBD1|-|TRBV6-6
TGTGCCAGCAGGCCGGACAGGGGCCAATATCAGCCCCAGCATTTT
CASRPDRGQYQPQHF
>12|TRBJ1-1|-|few|TRBV28
TGTGCCAGCAGTTTACGGGCCCGCGAAGCTTTCTTT
CASSLRAREAFF
>14|TRBJ2-7|-|-|TRBV7-2
TGTGCCAGCAGCCCCCGGAGGGGGCAGTACGAGCAGTACTTC
CASSPRRGQYEQYF
>14|TRBJ2-5|-|-|TRBV5-1
TGCGCCAGCAGCCAATTCCTAGCTACGGAGACCCAGTACTTC
CASSQFLATETQYF
>16|TRBJ2-1|TRBD2|few|TRBV5-8
TGTGCCAGCAGCTATGGGCGGGGGTATCTGGTCAGTGAGCAGTTCTTC
CASSYGRGYLVSEQFF
>15|TRBJ2-7|-|-|TRBV7-3
TGTGCCAGCAGCCTCGCGCCAGGGGCCTCCTACGAGCAGTACTTC
CASSLAPGASYEQYF
>14|TRBJ2-3|-|-|TRBV27
TGTGCCAGCAGTTTATCGGCAGGGTCAGATACGCAGTATTTT
CASSLSAGSDTQYF